This TCR beta chain is from a study of blood T cell repertoires in COVID-19. Profiled with immunoSEQ multiplex PCR; TCRdb holds only in-frame clones, not every one. This table has about 250,000 clones, 85% to 90% appearing once. Germline loops: CDR1 KGHSH, CDR2 LQKENI. CDR3 length equals 15 residues. The V and J ends lost 2 bases and 5 bases, in that order; junction bases with no gene match: 9. Sequencing was carried out using PBMCs or T cells enriched from blood (not recorded which). The clonotype comes from a man aged 35-49 years who had recovered from COVID-19. V usage is TRBV18 and J usage is TRBJ2-7; the match to TRBD1 covers 7 bases. In DNA, the CDR3 is TGTGCCAGCTCACCAATCTCGACAGGGAATGACGAGCAGTACTTC. Its translation: CASSPISTGNDEQYF.